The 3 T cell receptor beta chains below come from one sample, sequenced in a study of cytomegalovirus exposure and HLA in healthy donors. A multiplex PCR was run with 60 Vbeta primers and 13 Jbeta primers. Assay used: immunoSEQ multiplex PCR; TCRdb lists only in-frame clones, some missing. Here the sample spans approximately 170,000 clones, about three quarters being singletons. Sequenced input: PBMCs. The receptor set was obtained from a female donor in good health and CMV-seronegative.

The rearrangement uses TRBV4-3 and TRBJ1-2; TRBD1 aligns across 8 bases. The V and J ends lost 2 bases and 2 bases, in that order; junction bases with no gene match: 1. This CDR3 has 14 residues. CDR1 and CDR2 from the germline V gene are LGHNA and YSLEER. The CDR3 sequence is CASSQTGGNYGYTF. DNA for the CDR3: TGCGCCAGCAGCCAAACAGGGGGGAACTATGGCTACACCTTC.

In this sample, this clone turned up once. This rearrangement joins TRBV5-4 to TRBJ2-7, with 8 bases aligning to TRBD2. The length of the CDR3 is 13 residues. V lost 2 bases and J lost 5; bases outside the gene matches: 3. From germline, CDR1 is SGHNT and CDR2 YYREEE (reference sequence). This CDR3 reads CASSFERENEQYF. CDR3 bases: TGTGCCAGCAGCTTTGAGCGGGAGAACGAGCAGTACTTC.

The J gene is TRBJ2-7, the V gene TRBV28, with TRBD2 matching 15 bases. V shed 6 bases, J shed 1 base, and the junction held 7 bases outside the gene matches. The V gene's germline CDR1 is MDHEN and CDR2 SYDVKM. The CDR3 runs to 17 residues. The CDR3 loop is CASSSSGTSGGSYEQYF. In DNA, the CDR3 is TGTGCCAGCAGCTCATCCGGGACTAGCGGGGGGTCCTACGAGCAGTACTTC. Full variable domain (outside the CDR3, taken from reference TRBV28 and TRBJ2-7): DVKVTQSSRYLVKRTGEKVFLECVQDMDHENMFWYRQDPGLGLRLIYFSYDVKMKEKGDIPEGYSVSREKKERFSLILESASTNQTSMYLCASSSSGTSGGSYEQYFGPGTRLTVT.